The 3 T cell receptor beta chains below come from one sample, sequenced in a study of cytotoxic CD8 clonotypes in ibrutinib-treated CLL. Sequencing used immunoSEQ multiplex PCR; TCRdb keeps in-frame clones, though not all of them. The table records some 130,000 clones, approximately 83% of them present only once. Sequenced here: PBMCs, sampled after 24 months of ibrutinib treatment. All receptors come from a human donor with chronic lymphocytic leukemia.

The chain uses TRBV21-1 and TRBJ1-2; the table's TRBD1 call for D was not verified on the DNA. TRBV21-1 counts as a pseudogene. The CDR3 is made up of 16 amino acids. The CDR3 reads CASSKGPTGIFYGYTF. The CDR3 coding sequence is TGTGCCAGCAGCAAAGGCCCCACAGGGATCTTCTATGGCTACACCTTC.

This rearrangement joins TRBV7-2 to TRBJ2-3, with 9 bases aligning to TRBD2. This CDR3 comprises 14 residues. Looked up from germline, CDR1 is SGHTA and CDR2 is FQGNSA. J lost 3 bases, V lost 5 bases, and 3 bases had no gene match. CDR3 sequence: CASSPGLATDTQYF. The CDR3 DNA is TGTGCCAGCAGCCCCGGACTAGCGACAGATACGCAGTATTTT.

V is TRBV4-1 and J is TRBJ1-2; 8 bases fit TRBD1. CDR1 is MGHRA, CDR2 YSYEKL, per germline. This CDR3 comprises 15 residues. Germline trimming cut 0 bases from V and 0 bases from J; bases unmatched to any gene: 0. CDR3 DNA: TGCGCCAGCAGCCAAGAGGACAGGGCTAACTATGGCTACACCTTC. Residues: CASSQEDRANYGYTF.